This T cell receptor (beta chain) was obtained from a study of shared clonotypes between healthy human individuals. This clone was observed a handful of times. Some clones are missing from TCRdb's copy, which holds only in-frame ones; the method was immunoSEQ multiplex PCR. The table lists fewer than 550,000 clones, roughly 79% of them singletons. The donor cohort consisted entirely of Caucasian adults residing in Nashville, Tennessee. The clonotype originates from a woman between 40 and 50 years old in good health. Some clones in this sample may be carry-over from other donors' samples. The source material was PBMCs.

Written as DNA, the CDR3 is TGTGCCAGCAGCTTGGAGGGGTTTGGCTACACCTTC. This gives the protein CASSLEGFGYTF. V gene TRBV5-4 combines with J gene TRBJ1-2; D possibly corresponds to TRBD1 (5 bases). CDR3 size: 12 residues. Germline CDR1 reads SGHNT; CDR2 reads YYREEE (reference sequence). Trimming cost V 0 bases and J 7 bases, with 7 bases left between them.